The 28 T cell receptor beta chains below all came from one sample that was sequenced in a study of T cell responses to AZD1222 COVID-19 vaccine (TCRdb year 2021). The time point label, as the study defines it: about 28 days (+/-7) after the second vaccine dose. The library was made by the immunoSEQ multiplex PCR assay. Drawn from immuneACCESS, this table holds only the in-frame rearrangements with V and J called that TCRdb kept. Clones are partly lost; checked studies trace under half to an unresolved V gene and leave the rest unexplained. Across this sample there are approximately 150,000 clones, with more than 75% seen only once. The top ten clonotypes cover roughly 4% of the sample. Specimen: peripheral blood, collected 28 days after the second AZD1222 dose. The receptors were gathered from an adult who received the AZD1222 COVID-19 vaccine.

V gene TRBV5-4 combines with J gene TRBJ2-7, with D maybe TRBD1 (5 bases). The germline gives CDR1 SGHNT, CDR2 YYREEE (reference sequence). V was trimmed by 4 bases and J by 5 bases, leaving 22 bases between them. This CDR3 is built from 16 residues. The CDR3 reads CASSPAGKRAYHEQYF. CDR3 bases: TGTGCCAGCAGCCCCGCAGGGAAACGGGCCTACCACGAGCAGTACTTC.

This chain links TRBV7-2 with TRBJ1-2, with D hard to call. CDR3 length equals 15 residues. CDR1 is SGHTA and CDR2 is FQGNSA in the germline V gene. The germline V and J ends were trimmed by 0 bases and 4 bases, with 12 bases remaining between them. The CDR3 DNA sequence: TGTGCCAGCAGCTTAGCAGTGTCGGAGGGCTATGGCTACACCTTC. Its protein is CASSLAVSEGYGYTF. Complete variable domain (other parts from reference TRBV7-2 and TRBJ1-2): GAGVSQSPSNKVTEKGKDVELRCDPISGHTALYWYRQSLGQGLEFLIYFQGNSAPDKSGLPSDRFSAERTGGSVSTLTIQRTQQEDSAVYLCASSLAVSEGYGYTFGSGTRLTVV.

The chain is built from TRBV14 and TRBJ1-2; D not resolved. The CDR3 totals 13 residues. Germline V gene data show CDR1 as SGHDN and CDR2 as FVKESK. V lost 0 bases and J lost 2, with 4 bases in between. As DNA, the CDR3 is TGTGCCAGCAGCCAAGACATGAACTATGGCTACACCTTC. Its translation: CASSQDMNYGYTF. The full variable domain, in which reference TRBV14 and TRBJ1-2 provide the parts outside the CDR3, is EAGVTQFPSHSVIEKGQTVTLRCDPISGHDNLYWYRRVMGKEIKFLLHFVKESKQDESGMPNNRFLAERTGGTYSTLKVQPAELEDSGVYFCASSQDMNYGYTFGSGTRLTVV.

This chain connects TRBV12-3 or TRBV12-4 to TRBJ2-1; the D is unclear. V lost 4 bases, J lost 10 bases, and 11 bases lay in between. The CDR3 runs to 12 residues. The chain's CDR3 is CASSYNLGEQFF. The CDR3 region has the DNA TGTGCCAGCAGTTATAACCTCGGAGAGCAGTTCTTC.

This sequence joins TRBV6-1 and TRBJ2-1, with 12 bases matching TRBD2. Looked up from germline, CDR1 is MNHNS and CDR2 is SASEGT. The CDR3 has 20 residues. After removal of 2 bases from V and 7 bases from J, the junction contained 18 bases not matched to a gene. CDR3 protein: CASSEYPASGGAIRSNEQFF. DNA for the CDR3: TGTGCCAGCAGTGAATACCCGGCTAGCGGGGGGGCAATACGCTCGAATGAGCAGTTCTTC.

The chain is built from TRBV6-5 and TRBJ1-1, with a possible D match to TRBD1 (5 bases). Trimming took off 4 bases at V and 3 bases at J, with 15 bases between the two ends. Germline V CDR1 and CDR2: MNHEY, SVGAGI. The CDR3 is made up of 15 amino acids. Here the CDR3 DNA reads TGTGCCAGCAGTTCCCCGATCGGACATTACACTGAAGCTTTCTTT. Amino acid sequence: CASSSPIGHYTEAFF.

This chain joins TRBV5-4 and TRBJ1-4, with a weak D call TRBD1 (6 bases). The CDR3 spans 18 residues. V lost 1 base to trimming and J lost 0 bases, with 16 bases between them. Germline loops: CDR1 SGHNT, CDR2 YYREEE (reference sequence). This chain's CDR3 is CASSLSFGGKATNEKLFF. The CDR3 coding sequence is TGTGCCAGCAGCTTGAGTTTTGGGGGCAAGGCAACTAATGAAAAACTGTTTTTT.

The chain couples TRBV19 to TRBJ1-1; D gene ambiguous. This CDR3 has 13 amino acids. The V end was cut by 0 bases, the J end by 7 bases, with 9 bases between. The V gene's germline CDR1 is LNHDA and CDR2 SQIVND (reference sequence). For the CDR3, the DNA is TGTGCCAGTAGTATAGACCCGACTTTTGAAGCTTTCTTT. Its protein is CASSIDPTFEAFF.

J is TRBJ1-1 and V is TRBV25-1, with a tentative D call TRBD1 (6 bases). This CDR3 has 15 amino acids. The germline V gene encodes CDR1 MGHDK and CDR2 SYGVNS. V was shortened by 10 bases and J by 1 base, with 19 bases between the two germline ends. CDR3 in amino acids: CATSIRGARNTEAFF. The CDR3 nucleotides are TGTGCCACCTCGATTCGGGGGGCAAGGAACACTGAAGCTTTCTTT.

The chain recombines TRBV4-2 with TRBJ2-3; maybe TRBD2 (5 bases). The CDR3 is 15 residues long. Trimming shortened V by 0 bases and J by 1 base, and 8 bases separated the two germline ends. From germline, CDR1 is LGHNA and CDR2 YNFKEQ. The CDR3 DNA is TGTGCCAGCAGCCAAGATTGGCGGGGCACAGATACGCAGTATTTT. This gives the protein CASSQDWRGTDTQYF.

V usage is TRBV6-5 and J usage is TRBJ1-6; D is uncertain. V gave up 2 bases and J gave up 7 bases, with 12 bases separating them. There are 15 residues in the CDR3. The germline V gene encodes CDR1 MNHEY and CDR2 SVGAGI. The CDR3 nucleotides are TGTGCCAGCAGTTACACACAAACGGGGAATTCACCCCTCCACTTT. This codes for CASSYTQTGNSPLHF.

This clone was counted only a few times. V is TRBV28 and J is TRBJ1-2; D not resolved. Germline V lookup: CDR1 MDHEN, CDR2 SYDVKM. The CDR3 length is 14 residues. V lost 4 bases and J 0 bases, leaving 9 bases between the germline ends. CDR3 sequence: CASSSAAANYGYTF. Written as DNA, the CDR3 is TGTGCCAGCAGTTCAGCAGCAGCTAACTATGGCTACACCTTC.

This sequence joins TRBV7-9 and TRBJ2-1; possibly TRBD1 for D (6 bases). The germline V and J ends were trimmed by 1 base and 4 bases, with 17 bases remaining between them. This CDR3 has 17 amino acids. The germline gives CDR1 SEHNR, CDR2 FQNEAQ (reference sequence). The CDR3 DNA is TGTGCCAGCAGCTTAGGGAAGGGGCAGGGGATTTACAATGAGCAGTTCTTC. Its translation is CASSLGKGQGIYNEQFF.

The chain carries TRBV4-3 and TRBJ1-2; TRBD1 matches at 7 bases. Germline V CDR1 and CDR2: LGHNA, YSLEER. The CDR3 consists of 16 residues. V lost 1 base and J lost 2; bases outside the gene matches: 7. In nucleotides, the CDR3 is TGCGCCAGCAGCCAAGGAAGACAGGGAATAAACTATGGCTACACCTTC. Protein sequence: CASSQGRQGINYGYTF.

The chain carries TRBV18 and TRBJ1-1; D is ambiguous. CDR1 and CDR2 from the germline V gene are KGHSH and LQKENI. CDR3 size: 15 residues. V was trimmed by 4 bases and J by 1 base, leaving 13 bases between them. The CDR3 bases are TGTGCCAGCTCACGCCCGGAGACAACGAACACTGAAGCTTTCTTT. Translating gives CASSRPETTNTEAFF.

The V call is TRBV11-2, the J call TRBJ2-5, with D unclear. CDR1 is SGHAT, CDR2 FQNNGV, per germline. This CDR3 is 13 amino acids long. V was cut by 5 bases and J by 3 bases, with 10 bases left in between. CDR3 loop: CASSVQIEETQYF. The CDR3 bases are TGTGCCAGCAGCGTCCAGATAGAAGAGACCCAGTACTTC.

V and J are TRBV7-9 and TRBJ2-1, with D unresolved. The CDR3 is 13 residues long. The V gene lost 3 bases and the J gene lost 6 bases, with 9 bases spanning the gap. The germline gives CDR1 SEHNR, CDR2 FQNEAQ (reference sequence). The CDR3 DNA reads TGTGCCAGCAGCTTTGGGCCCCCCAATGAGCAGTTCTTC. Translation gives CASSFGPPNEQFF.

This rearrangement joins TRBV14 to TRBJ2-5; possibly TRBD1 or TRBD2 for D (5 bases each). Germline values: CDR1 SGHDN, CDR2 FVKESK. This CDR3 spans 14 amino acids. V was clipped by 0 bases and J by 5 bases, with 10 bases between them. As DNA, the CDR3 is TGTGCCAGCAGCCAAGATTGGGGCGGGGAGACCCAGTACTTC. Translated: CASSQDWGGETQYF. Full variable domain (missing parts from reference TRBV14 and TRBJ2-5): EAGVTQFPSHSVIEKGQTVTLRCDPISGHDNLYWYRRVMGKEIKFLLHFVKESKQDESGMPNNRFLAERTGGTYSTLKVQPAELEDSGVYFCASSQDWGGETQYFGPGTRLLVL.

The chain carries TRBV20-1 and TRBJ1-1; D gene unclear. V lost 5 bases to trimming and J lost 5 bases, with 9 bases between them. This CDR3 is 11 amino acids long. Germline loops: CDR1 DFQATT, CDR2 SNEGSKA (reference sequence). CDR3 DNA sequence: TGCAGTGCTCCGACGGGGACTGAAGCTTTCTTT. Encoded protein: CSAPTGTEAFF.

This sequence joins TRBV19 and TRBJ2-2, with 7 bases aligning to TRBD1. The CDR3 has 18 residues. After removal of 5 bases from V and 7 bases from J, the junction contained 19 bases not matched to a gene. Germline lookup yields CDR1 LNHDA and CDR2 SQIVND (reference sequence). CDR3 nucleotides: TGTGCCAGTAGTCCCTCCGGGACAGAATATTTAACAGGCGGGGAGCTGTTTTTT. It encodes CASSPSGTEYLTGGELFF.

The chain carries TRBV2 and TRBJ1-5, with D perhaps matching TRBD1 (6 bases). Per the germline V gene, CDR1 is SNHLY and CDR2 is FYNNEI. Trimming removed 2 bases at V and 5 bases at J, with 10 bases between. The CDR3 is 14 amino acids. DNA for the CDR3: TGTGCCAGCAGTGAAACAGGGAAATATCAGCCCCAGCATTTT. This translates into CASSETGKYQPQHF. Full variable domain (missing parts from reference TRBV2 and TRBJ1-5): EPEVTQTPSHQVTQMGQEVILRCVPISNHLYFYWYRQILGQKVEFLVSFYNNEISEKSEIFDDQFSVERPDGSNFTLKIRSTKLEDSAMYFCASSETGKYQPQHFGDGTRLSIL.

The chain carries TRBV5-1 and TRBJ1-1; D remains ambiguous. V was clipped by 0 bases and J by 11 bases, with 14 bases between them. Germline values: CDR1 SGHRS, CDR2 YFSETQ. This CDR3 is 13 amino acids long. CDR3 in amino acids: CASSLVSGRNAFF. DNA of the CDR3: TGCGCCAGCAGCTTGGTGAGCGGGAGGAATGCTTTCTTT. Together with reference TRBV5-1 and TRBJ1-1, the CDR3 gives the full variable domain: KAGVTQTPRYLIKTRGQQVTLSCSPISGHRSVSWYQQTPGQGLQFLFEYFSETQRNKGNFPGRFSGRQFSNSRSEMNVSTLELGDSALYLCASSLVSGRNAFFGQGTRLTVV.

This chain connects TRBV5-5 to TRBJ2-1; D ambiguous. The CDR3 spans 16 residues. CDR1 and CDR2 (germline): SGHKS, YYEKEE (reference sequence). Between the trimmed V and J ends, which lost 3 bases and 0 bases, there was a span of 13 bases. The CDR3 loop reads CASSSLPVSSYNEQFF. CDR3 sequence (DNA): TGTGCCAGCAGCTCCCTTCCAGTGAGCTCCTACAATGAGCAGTTCTTC.

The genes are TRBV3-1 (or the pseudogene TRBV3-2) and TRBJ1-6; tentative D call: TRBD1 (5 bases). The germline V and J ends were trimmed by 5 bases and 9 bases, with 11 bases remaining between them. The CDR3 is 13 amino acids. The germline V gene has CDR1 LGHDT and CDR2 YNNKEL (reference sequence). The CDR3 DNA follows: TGTGCCAGCAGCGACCGAGGGGTTTCACCCCTCCACTTT. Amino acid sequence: CASSDRGVSPLHF.

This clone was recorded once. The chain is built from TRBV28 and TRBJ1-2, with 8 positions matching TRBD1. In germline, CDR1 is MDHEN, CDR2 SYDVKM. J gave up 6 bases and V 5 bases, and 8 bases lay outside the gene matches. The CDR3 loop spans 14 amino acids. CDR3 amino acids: CASSRLSGGHGYTF. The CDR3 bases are TGTGCCAGCAGTCGCCTTTCAGGGGGCCATGGCTACACCTTC.

The CDR3 DNA reads TGTGCCAGCTCCCCGCGGAACACTGAAGCTTTCTTT. Its protein product is CASSPRNTEAFF. The rearrangement uses TRBV18 and TRBJ1-1, with D unresolved. V was clipped by 6 bases and J by 1 base, with 6 bases between them. Germline CDR1 KGHSH, CDR2 LQKENI. The CDR3 sequence is 12 residues long.

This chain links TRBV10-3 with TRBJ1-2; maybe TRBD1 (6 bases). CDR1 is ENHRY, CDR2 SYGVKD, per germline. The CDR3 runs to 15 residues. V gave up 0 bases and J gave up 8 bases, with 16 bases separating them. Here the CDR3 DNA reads TGTGCCATCAGTGAGTCCGAGAGGACAGTGGGGGGCTACACCTTC. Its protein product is CAISESERTVGGYTF.

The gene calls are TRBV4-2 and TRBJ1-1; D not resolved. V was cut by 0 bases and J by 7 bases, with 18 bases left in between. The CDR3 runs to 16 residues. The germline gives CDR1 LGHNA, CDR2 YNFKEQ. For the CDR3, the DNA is TGTGCCAGCAGCCAAGATCAAGGAAGGGTCGGAGATGAAGCTTTCTTT. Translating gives CASSQDQGRVGDEAFF.